The 23 T cell receptor beta chains below were found in one sample sequenced in a study of response to subunit inactivated influenza vaccine. TCRdb used MiXCR to reprocess the RT-PCR reads, holding one entry per CDR3 protein. The sample records around 570,000 distinct CDR3 sequences, around 10% being singletons. The sample was also linked to a second study, of T cells expressing NK-cell markers. That publication notes: TCR beta cDNA was generated via 5'RACE template switching incorporating UMIs.

The sequencing used PBMCs from blood, collected on the day of vaccination. These receptors were taken from a man in his forties or fifties who received an inactivated influenza vaccine.

The V and J genes are TRBV2 and TRBJ2-5; 9 nucleotides align to TRBD1. The germline V gene encodes CDR1 SNHLY and CDR2 FYNNEI. The CDR3 contains 14 residues. V lost 7 bases to trimming and J lost 5 bases; unmatched junction nucleotides: 8. CDR3 region: CASNSGQGEETQYF. DNA for the CDR3: TGTGCCAGCAATTCGGGACAGGGCGAGGAGACCCAGTACTTC.

This clonotype was seen repeatedly, ten times or more. The chain is built from TRBV5-6 and TRBJ2-6; D perhaps matches TRBD1 (5 bases). The CDR3 is 16 amino acids. Trimming pared 0 bases from V and 2 bases from J, leaving 9 bases between. Germline V gene sequence: CDR1 SGHDT, CDR2 YYEEEE. The CDR3 loop is CASSLALGAGANVLTF. CDR3 in DNA: TGTGCCAGCAGCTTGGCTTTAGGGGCTGGGGCCAACGTCCTGACTTTC.

The chain carries TRBV7-2 and TRBJ2-2; 7 bases map to TRBD2. V shed 0 bases, J shed 4 bases, and the junction held 5 bases outside the gene matches. Per germline, CDR1 SGHTA and CDR2 FQGNSA. This CDR3 has 16 amino acids. As DNA, the CDR3 is TGTGCCAGCAGCTTAGCGGGGGGGTTAAGCACCGGGGAGCTGTTTTTT. This translates into CASSLAGGLSTGELFF.

The chain has TRBV7-2 and TRBJ2-1; D uncertain. The V end was cut by 3 bases, the J end by 7 bases, with 10 bases between. Germline V CDR1 and CDR2: SGHTA, FQGNSA. The CDR3 runs to 13 residues. The CDR3 loop is CASSFGVSNEQFF. In DNA form, the CDR3 reads TGTGCCAGCAGCTTTGGAGTATCTAATGAGCAGTTCTTC. The full variable domain, rest sourced from reference TRBV7-2 and TRBJ2-1, is GAGVSQSPSNKVTEKGKDVELRCDPISGHTALYWYRQSLGQGLEFLIYFQGNSAPDKSGLPSDRFSAERTGGSVSTLTIQRTQQEDSAVYLCASSFGVSNEQFFGPGTRLTVL.

This clonotype has a handful of counts. The chain combines TRBV4-2 with TRBJ2-3, with D tentatively TRBD2 (5 bases). The CDR3 covers 17 residues. Trimming shortened V by 1 base and J by 0 bases, and 14 bases separated the two germline ends. The germline CDR1 and CDR2 sequences are LGHNA and YNFKEQ. CDR3 amino acids: CASSQVIGVTSTDTQYF. In DNA, the CDR3 is TGTGCCAGCAGCCAAGTGATCGGGGTCACTAGCACAGATACGCAGTATTTT.

The chain has TRBV18 and TRBJ1-2; D unresolved. The CDR3 has 15 residues. The germline CDR1 and CDR2 sequences are KGHSH and LQKENI. V lost 3 bases, J lost 0 bases, and 11 bases lay in between. The DNA for the CDR3 is TGTGCCAGCTCACCCATCCGGGCGACTAACTATGGCTACACCTTC. This encodes CASSPIRATNYGYTF. Variable domain in full (rest from reference TRBV18 and TRBJ1-2): NAGVMQNPRHLVRRRGQEARLRCSPMKGHSHVYWYRQLPEEGLKFMVYLQKENIIDESGMPKERFSAEFPKEGPSILRIQQVVRGDSAAYFCASSPIRATNYGYTFGSGTRLTVV.

This clonotype was picked up a small number of times. The chain links TRBV3-1 to TRBJ2-7, with 8 bases identical to TRBD2. The J segment lost 2 bases and the V segment lost 11 bases, leaving 5 bases of the junction unmatched. The CDR3 extends over 12 amino acids. Germline assignment: CDR1 LGHDT and CDR2 YNNKEL (reference sequence). Here the CDR3 DNA reads TGTGCCTCCGGGGGGGACACCTACGAGCAGTACTTC. It is translated as CASGGDTYEQYF.

Of note for this clonotype: The junction and the germline gene differ at one end; a read error may be behind it. This sequence joins TRBV12-3 or TRBV12-4 and TRBJ2-7, with a possible D match to TRBD2 (5 bases). The CDR3 runs to 13 residues. The CDR3 loop is CASSRGVAYEQYF. The CDR3 bases are TGTGCTAGCAGCCGGGGAGTTGCCTACGAGCAGTACTTC.

This clonotype was found a few times. V gene TRBV7-8 combines with J gene TRBJ2-5; 11 positions agree with TRBD1. Germline V gives CDR1 SGHVS, CDR2 FQNEAQ. V gave up 4 bases and J gave up 5 bases; unmatched junction bases: 6. The CDR3 consists of 15 residues. As DNA, the CDR3 is TGTGCCAGCAGCTCAAGGACAGGGGGCGCGGAGACCCAGTACTTC. Translated, it gives CASSSRTGGAETQYF.

The chain uses TRBV11-2 and TRBJ2-3, with 10 nucleotides matching TRBD1. Germline V gene sequence: CDR1 SGHAT, CDR2 FQNNGV. This CDR3 spans 19 amino acids. V lost 1 base to trimming and J lost 4 bases; unmatched junction nucleotides: 14. CDR3 amino acids: CASSLVGTRQGARSDTQYF. The CDR3 coding sequence is TGTGCCAGCAGCTTAGTCGGTACTCGACAGGGGGCGCGATCAGATACGCAGTATTTT.

The chain links TRBV5-1 to TRBJ1-3; 7 bases line up with TRBD1. The germline gives CDR1 SGHRS, CDR2 YFSETQ. The CDR3 has 14 amino acids. V dropped 6 bases and J dropped 4; count of bases not matched to a gene: 7. CDR3 protein: CASTLEGAGNTIYF. In DNA, the CDR3 is TGCGCCAGCACCCTAGAGGGGGCCGGAAACACCATATATTTT.

This clonotype was recorded many times. The V and J genes are TRBV12-3 or TRBV12-4 and TRBJ2-5, with 7 bases fitting TRBD2. With V trimmed by 6 bases and J by 5 bases, 9 bases remained unmatched. The CDR3 runs to 14 residues. CDR3 coding DNA: TGTGCCAGCAGGATAGCGGGCGGGGTGGAGACCCAGTACTTC. Protein sequence: CASRIAGGVETQYF.

The chain uses TRBV5-1 and TRBJ2-5, with 12 bases that match TRBD2. Germline V gene sequence: CDR1 SGHRS, CDR2 YFSETQ. V was pared by 4 bases and J by 5 bases, with 12 bases of the junction left unmatched. The CDR3 runs to 17 residues. Here the CDR3 reads CASSDNYGLAGFETQYF. CDR3 bases: TGCGCCAGCAGCGATAACTATGGACTAGCGGGGTTTGAGACCCAGTACTTC. Using reference TRBV5-1 and TRBJ2-5 for the parts outside the CDR3, the full variable domain is KAGVTQTPRYLIKTRGQQVTLSCSPISGHRSVSWYQQTPGQGLQFLFEYFSETQRNKGNFPGRFSGRQFSNSRSEMNVSTLELGDSALYLCASSDNYGLAGFETQYFGPGTRLLVL.

In its sample, this clonotype was seen a few times. The genes are TRBV12-3 or TRBV12-4 and TRBJ2-1, with 8 bases matching TRBD1. The length of the CDR3 is 14 residues. The ends lost 3 bases at V and 8 bases at J; junction bases unmatched: 6. CDR3 amino acids: CASSFTGGIDEQFF. The CDR3 DNA reads TGTGCCAGCAGTTTCACAGGGGGAATAGATGAGCAGTTCTTC.

The table lists this clonotype with a few counts. The chain has TRBV24-1 and TRBJ1-5; D perhaps matches TRBD1 (6 bases). The germline V and J ends were trimmed by 5 bases and 0 bases, with 13 bases remaining between them. The V gene's germline CDR1 is KGHDR and CDR2 SFDVKD. The CDR3 has 16 amino acids. CDR3 residues: CATSVGGSHSNQPQHF. The CDR3 region has the DNA TGTGCCACCAGTGTGGGGGGCTCTCATAGCAATCAGCCCCAGCATTTT.

This clonotype was found a few times. The chain couples TRBV28 to TRBJ1-1; tentatively, D is TRBD1 (5 bases). This CDR3 region has 15 residues. In germline, CDR1 is MDHEN, CDR2 SYDVKM. The germline V and J ends were trimmed by 3 bases and 4 bases, with 15 bases remaining between them. The CDR3 sequence is CASSLPGRRSTEAFF. The CDR3 DNA reads TGTGCCAGCAGTTTGCCGGGACGGAGGAGCACTGAAGCTTTCTTT.

The CDR3 DNA reads as TGTGCCAGCAGTGAAGACAGGTTGTTCTCTGGAAACACCATATATTTT. It specifies CASSEDRLFSGNTIYF. The V gene is TRBV25-1, the J gene TRBJ1-3; possibly TRBD1 for D (6 bases). The V and J ends lost 2 bases and 0 bases respectively, with 11 bases between them. From germline, CDR1 is MGHDK and CDR2 SYGVNS. There are 16 residues in the CDR3. Looking up the rest from reference TRBV25-1 and TRBJ1-3 gives the full variable domain: EADIYQTPRYLVIGTGKKITLECSQTMGHDKMYWYQQDPGMELHLIHYSYGVNSTEKGDLSSESTVSRIRTEHFPLTLESARPSHTSQYLCASSEDRLFSGNTIYFGEGSWLTVV.

The rearrangement links TRBV7-2 to TRBJ2-2; 8 bases fit TRBD1. The ends lost 6 bases at V and 5 bases at J; junction bases unmatched: 11. The CDR3 loop spans 16 amino acids. The germline CDR1 and CDR2 sequences are SGHTA and FQGNSA. The CDR3 coding sequence is TGTGCCAGCAGATTTCCCGGGACAGGAAGGACCGGGGAGCTGTTTTTT. Protein product: CASRFPGTGRTGELFF.

The rearrangement links TRBV5-4 to TRBJ2-1; D unresolved. CDR3 size: 13 residues. V was clipped by 1 base and J by 5 bases, with 7 bases between them. Per the germline V gene, CDR1 is SGHNT and CDR2 is YYREEE (reference sequence). CDR3 nucleotides: TGTGCCAGCAGCTTGATGTTTGACAATGAGCAGTTCTTC. Translating it yields CASSLMFDNEQFF. The full variable domain, in which reference TRBV5-4 and TRBJ2-1 provide the parts outside the CDR3, is ETGVTQSPTHLIKTRGQQVTLRCSSQSGHNTVSWYQQALGQGPQFIFQYYREEENGRGNFPPRFSGLQFPNYSSELNVNALELDDSALYLCASSLMFDNEQFFGPGTRLTVL.

This clonotype was seen more than once but under ten times. This rearrangement joins TRBV29-1 to TRBJ1-1; TRBD1 matches 8 bases. Per the germline V gene, CDR1 is SQVTM and CDR2 is ANQGSEA. Trimming at V came to 6 bases and at J to 6 bases, leaving 6 bases not matched to a gene. This CDR3 region has 12 residues. This CDR3 reads CSVADRGPEAFF. The CDR3 DNA sequence: TGCAGCGTCGCCGACAGGGGCCCTGAAGCTTTCTTT.

The gene calls are TRBV2 and TRBJ2-5; the D gene is possibly TRBD2 (5 bases). The V end was cut by 7 bases, the J end by 2 bases, with 11 bases between. CDR1 and CDR2 (germline): SNHLY, FYNNEI. The CDR3 is 13 residues long. The CDR3 spells CASISPGQETQYF. The CDR3 coding sequence is TGTGCCAGCATCTCTCCGGGGCAAGAGACCCAGTACTTC. The full variable domain, with the rest looked up from reference TRBV2 and TRBJ2-5, is EPEVTQTPSHQVTQMGQEVILRCVPISNHLYFYWYRQILGQKVEFLVSFYNNEISEKSEIFDDQFSVERPDGSNFTLKIRSTKLEDSAMYFCASISPGQETQYFGPGTRLLVL.

The J gene is TRBJ2-1, the V gene TRBV9; TRBD1 matches 10 bases. CDR1 SGDLS and CDR2 YYNGEE come from the germline V gene. The CDR3 covers 17 residues. Germline trimming cut 5 bases from V and 1 base from J; bases unmatched to any gene: 9. The CDR3 bases are TGTGCCAGCAGGGGCAGGGGACAGGGGACATCCTACAATGAGCAGTTCTTC. Translated: CASRGRGQGTSYNEQFF.

The CDR3: CSPLEGQGASPLHF. In DNA, the CDR3 is TGCAGTCCTCTCGAAGGACAGGGGGCTTCACCCCTCCACTTT. This rearrangement joins TRBV20-1 to TRBJ1-6, with 11 bases lining up with TRBD1. There are 14 residues in the CDR3. Germline trimming cut 8 bases from V and 9 bases from J; bases unmatched to any gene: 9. Germline V gene sequence: CDR1 DFQATT, CDR2 SNEGSKA (reference sequence).